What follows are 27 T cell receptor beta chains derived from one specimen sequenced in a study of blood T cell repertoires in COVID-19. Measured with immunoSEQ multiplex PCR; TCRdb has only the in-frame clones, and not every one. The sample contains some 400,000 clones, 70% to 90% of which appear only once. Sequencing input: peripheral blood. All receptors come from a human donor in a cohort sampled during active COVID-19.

The DNA of the CDR3 is TGTGCCAGCAGTGAACAAGGACTAGCGTACTCCCCCTCGTATGAGCAGTTCTTC. This translates into CASSEQGLAYSPSYEQFF. The chain couples TRBV2 to TRBJ2-1; 9 bases match TRBD2. Germline CDR1 is SNHLY and CDR2 is FYNNEI. With 2 bases clipped from V and 8 bases from J, the junction kept 16 bases outside the gene matches. The CDR3 is 18 residues long.

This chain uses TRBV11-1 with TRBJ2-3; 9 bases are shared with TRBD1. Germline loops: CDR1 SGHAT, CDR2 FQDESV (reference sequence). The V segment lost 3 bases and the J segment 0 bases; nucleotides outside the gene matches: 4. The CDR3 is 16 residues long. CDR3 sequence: CASSFGQGSSTDTQYF. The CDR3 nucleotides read TGTGCCAGCAGCTTCGGACAGGGGTCTAGCACAGATACGCAGTATTTT.

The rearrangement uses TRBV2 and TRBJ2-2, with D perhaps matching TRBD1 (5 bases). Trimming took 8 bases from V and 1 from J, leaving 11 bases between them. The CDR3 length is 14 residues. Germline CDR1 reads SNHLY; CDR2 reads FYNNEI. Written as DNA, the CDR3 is TGTGCCAGCCTATGGGGCCTGAACACCGGGGAGCTGTTTTTT. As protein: CASLWGLNTGELFF.

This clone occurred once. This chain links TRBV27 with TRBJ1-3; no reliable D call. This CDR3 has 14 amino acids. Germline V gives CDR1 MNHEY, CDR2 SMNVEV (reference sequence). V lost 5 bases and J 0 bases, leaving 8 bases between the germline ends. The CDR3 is CASSPASSGNTIYF. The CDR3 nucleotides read TGTGCCAGCAGTCCCGCCAGCTCTGGAAACACCATATATTTT.

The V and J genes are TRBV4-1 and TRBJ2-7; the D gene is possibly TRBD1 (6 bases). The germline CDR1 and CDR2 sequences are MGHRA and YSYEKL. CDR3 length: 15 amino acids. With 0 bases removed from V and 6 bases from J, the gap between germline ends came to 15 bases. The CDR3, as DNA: TGCGCCAGCAGCCAAGATAGGGTACAGGGAAGCGAGCAGTACTTC. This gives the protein CASSQDRVQGSEQYF.

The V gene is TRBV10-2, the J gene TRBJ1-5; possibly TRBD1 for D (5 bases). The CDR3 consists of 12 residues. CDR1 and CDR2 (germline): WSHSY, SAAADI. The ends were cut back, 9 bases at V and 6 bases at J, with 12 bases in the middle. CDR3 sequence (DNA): TGCGCCAGTCAGGGCCCAACTCAGCCCCAGCATTTT. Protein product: CASQGPTQPQHF.

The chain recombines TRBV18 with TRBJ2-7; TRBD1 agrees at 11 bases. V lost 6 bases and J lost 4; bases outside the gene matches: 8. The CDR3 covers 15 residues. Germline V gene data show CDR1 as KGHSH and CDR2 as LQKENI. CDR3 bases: TGTGCCAGCTCTCGACGGGACAGGGGGAAATACGAGCAGTACTTC. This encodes CASSRRDRGKYEQYF. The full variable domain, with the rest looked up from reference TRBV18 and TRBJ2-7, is NAGVMQNPRHLVRRRGQEARLRCSPMKGHSHVYWYRQLPEEGLKFMVYLQKENIIDESGMPKERFSAEFPKEGPSILRIQQVVRGDSAAYFCASSRRDRGKYEQYFGPGTRLTVT.

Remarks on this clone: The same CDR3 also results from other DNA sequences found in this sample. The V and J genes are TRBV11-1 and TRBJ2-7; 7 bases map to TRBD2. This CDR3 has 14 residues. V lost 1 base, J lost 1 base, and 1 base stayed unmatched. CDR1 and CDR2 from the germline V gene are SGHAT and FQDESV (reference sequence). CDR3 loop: CASSLGGGSYEQYF. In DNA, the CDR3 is TGTGCCAGCAGCTTAGGCGGGGGTTCCTACGAGCAGTACTTC.

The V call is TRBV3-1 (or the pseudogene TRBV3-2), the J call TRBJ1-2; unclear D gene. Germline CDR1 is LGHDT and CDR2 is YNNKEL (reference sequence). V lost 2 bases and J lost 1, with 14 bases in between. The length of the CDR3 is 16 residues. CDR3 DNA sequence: TGTGCCAGCAGCCAAAACCCGGGATACTTTAACTATGGCTACACCTTC. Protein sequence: CASSQNPGYFNYGYTF.

The CDR3 DNA reads as TGTGCCAGTAAACGCGCGGGGGGGCCGAACACCGGGGAGCTGTTTTTT. Its translation is CASKRAGGPNTGELFF. The chain is built from TRBV19 and TRBJ2-2, with 9 bases that match TRBD2. The CDR3 is 16 amino acids. Germline V gene lookup returns CDR1 LNHDA and CDR2 SQIVND (reference sequence). Trimming at V came to 7 bases and at J to 0 bases, leaving 6 bases not matched to a gene.

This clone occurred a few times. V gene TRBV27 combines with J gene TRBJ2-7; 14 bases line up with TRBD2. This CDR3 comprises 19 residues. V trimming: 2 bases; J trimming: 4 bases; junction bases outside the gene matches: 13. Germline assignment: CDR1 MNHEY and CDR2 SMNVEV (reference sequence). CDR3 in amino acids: CASSLRQGLAGVNKYEQYF. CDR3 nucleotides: TGTGCCAGCAGTTTAAGGCAGGGACTAGCGGGAGTTAATAAGTACGAGCAGTACTTC.

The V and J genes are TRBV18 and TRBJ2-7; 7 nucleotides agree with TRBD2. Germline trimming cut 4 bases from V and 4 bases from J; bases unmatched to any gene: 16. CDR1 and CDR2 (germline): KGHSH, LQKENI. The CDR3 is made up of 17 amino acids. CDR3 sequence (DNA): TGTGCCAGCTCACGGGGGGGAGGGAGGTTTACTAATTACGAGCAGTACTTC. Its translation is CASSRGGGRFTNYEQYF.

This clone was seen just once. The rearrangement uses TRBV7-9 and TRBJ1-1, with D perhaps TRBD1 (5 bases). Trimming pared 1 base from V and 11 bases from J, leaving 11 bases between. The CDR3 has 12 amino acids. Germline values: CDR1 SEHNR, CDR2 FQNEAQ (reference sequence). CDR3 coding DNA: TGTGCCAGCAGCTTAGGCGGGGACGTGGCTTTCTTT. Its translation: CASSLGGDVAFF. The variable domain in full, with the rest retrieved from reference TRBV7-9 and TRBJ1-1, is DTGVSQNPRHKITKRGQNVTFRCDPISEHNRLYWYRQTLGQGPEFLTYFQNEAQLEKSRLLSDRFSAERPKGSFSTLEIQRTEQGDSAMYLCASSLGGDVAFFGQGTRLTVV.

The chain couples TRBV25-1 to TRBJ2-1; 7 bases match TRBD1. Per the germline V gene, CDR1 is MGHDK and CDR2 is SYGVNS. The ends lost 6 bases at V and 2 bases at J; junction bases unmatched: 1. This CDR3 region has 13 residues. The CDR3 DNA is TGTGCCAGCAGACAGGGGACCTACAATGAGCAGTTCTTC. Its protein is CASRQGTYNEQFF.

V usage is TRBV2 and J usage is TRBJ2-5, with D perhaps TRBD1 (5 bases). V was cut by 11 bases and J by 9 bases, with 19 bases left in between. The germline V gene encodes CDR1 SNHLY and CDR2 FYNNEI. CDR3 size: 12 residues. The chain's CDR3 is CALSPQGHSQYF. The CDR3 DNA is TGTGCCTTATCCCCCCAGGGCCACTCCCAGTACTTC.

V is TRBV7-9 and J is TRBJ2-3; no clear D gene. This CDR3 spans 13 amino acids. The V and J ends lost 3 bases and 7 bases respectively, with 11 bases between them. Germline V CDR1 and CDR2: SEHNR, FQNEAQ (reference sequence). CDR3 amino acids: CASSFATIYTQYF. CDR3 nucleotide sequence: TGTGCCAGCAGCTTCGCGACAATTTATACGCAGTATTTT.

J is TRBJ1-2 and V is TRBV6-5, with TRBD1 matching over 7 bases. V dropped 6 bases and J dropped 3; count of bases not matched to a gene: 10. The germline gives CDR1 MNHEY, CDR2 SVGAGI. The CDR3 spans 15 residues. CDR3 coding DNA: TGTGCCAGCAGACCGGGACAGCCGACTTACTATGGCTACACCTTC. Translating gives CASRPGQPTYYGYTF.

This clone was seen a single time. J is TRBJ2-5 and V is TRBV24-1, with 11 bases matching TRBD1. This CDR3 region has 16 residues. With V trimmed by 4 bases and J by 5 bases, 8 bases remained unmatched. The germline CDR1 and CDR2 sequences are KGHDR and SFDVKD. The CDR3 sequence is CATSEPGTGGGETQYF. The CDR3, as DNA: TGTGCCACCAGTGAGCCCGGGACAGGGGGTGGGGAGACCCAGTACTTC.

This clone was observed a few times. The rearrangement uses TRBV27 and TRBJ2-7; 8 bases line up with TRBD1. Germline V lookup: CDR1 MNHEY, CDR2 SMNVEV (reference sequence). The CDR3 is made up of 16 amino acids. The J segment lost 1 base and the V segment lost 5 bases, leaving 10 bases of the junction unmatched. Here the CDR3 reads CASSASGGERSYEQYF. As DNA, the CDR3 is TGTGCCAGCAGTGCATCAGGGGGCGAACGGTCCTACGAGCAGTACTTC.

CDR3 DNA sequence: TGTGCCAGCAGCCTTTCCGGGACATCGAGCTACAATGAGCAGTTCTTC. It translates to CASSLSGTSSYNEQFF. V is TRBV4-2 and J is TRBJ2-1; possible D gene TRBD1, 6 bases. The V end was cut by 4 bases, the J end by 3 bases, with 16 bases between. CDR1 is LGHNA and CDR2 is YNFKEQ in the germline V gene. The CDR3 is made up of 16 amino acids.

The CDR3 here is CASSESGETHYGYTF. As DNA, the CDR3 is TGTGCCAGCAGTGAATCCGGAGAAACCCACTATGGCTACACCTTC. V gene TRBV2 combines with J gene TRBJ1-2, with no clear D. Per germline, CDR1 SNHLY and CDR2 FYNNEI. The CDR3 contains 15 residues. V gave up 2 bases and J gave up 3 bases, with 13 bases separating them.

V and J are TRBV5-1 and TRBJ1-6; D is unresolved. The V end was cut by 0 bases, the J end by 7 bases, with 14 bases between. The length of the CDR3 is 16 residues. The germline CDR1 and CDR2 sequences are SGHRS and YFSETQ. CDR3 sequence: CASSLVAVRFNSPLHF. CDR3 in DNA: TGCGCCAGCAGCTTGGTTGCGGTGCGGTTCAATTCACCCCTCCACTTT.

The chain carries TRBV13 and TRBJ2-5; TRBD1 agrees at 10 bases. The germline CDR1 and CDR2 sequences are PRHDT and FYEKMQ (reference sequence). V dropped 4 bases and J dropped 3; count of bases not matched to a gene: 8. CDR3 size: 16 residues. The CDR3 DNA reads TGTGCCAGCAGCTCACTCGGGACAGGGGAGAAAGAGACCCAGTACTTC. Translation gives CASSSLGTGEKETQYF. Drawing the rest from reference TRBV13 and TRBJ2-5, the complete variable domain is AAGVIQSPRHLIKEKRETATLKCYPIPRHDTVYWYQQGPGQDPQFLISFYEKMQSDKGSIPDRFSAQQFSDYHSELNMSSLELGDSALYFCASSSLGTGEKETQYFGPGTRLLVL.

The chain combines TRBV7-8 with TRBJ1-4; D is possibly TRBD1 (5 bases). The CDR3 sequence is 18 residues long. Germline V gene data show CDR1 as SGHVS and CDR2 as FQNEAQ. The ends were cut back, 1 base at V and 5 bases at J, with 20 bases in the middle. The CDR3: CASSLGGGAEWINEKLFF. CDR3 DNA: TGTGCCAGCAGCTTAGGGGGTGGGGCAGAGTGGATAAATGAAAAACTGTTTTTT.

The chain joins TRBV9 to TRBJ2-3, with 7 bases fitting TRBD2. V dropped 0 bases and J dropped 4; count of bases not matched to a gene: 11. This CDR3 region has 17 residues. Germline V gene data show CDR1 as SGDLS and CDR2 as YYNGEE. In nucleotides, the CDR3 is TGTGCCAGCAGCGTAGGTCCCATTGGCGGGAGTGCAGATACGCAGTATTTT. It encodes CASSVGPIGGSADTQYF.

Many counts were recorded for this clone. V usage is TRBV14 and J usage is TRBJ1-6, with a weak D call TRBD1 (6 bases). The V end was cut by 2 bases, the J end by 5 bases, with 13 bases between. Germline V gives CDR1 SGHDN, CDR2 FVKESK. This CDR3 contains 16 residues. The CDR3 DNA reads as TGTGCCAGCAGCCAACTCCCAGGGGTCCATAATTCACCCCTCCACTTT. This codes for CASSQLPGVHNSPLHF. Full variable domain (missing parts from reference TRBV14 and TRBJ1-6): EAGVTQFPSHSVIEKGQTVTLRCDPISGHDNLYWYRRVMGKEIKFLLHFVKESKQDESGMPNNRFLAERTGGTYSTLKVQPAELEDSGVYFCASSQLPGVHNSPLHFGNGTRLTVT.

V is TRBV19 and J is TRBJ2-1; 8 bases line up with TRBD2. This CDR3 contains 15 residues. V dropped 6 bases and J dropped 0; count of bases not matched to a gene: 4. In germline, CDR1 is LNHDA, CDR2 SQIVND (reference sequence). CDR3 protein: CASRLADSSYNEQFF. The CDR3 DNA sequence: TGTGCCAGTAGACTAGCGGATAGCTCCTACAATGAGCAGTTCTTC.